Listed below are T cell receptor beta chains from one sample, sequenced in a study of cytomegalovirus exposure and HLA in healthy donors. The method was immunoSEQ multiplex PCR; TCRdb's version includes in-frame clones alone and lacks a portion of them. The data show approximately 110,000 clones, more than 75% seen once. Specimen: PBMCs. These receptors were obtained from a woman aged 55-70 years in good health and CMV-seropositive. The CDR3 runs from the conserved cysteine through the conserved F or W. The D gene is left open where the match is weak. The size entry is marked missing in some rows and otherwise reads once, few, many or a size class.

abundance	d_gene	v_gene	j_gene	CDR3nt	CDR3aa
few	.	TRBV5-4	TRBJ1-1	TGTGCCAGCAGCTTGTTTCGGGGCGCGGGAGACACTGAAGCTTTCTTT	CASSLFRGAGDTEAFF
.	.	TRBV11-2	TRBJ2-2	TGTGCCAGCAGCTCCCTAAGGGGGTCGAACACCGGGGAGCTGTTTTTT	CASSSLRGSNTGELFF
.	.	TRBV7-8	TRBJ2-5	TGTGCCAGCAGCTCGAGGGATAGCAAGGAGTACTTC	CASSSRDSKEYF
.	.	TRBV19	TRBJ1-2	TGTGCCTCAAGAGCAGGCTCTACCGTGGGGCAGTATGGCTACACCTTC	CASRAGSTVGQYGYTF
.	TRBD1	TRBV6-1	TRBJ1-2	TGTGCCAGCAGTCGACAGGGAAGAAACTATGGCTACACCTTC	CASSRQGRNYGYTF
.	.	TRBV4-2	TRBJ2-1	TGTGCCAGCAGCCAAGAGAGGGGGGGCTACAATGAGCAGTTCTTC	CASSQERGGYNEQFF
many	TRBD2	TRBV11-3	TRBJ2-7	TGTGCCAGCAGCTTGTCTAGCGGGAGGGAGCAGTACTTC	CASSLSSGREQYF
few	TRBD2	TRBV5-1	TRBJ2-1	TGCGCCAGCAGCCGTGGACTAGCGGGAGCCCGCCGGTACAATGAGCAGTTCTTC	CASSRGLAGARRYNEQFF
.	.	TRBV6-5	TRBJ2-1	TGTGCCAGCAGGCGTAACAATGAGCAGTTCTTC	CASRRNNEQFF
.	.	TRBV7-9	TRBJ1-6	TGTGCCAGCAGCCGGGGACTAGCAGCTAATTCACCCCTCCACTTT	CASSRGLAANSPLHF
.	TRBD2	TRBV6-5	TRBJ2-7	TGTGCCAGCAGTCTAGCGGGAAGTGGGGGCTACGAGCAGTACTTC	CASSLAGSGGYEQYF
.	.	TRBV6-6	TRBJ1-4	TGTGCCAGCAGCCCGGGACTCCCCGCGAAGGACAAACTGTTTTTT	CASSPGLPAKDKLFF
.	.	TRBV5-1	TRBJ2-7	TGCGCCAGCAGCCTGACATCGACCTCCTACGAGCAGTACTTC	CASSLTSTSYEQYF
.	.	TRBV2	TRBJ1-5	TGTGCCAGCAGTGGCACAGGGAGCAATCAGCCCCAGCATTTT	CASSGTGSNQPQHF
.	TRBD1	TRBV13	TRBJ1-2	TGTGCCAGCAGCTTGGGGACAGGGGGCTTTGGTGGCTACACCTTC	CASSLGTGGFGGYTF
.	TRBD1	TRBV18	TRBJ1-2	TGTGCCAGCTCACCAAGACAGGGCTTGTACACCTTC	CASSPRQGLYTF
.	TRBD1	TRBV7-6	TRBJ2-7	TGTGCCAGCAGCTTAGGTGAGATCGGGACAGGGTACGAGCAGTACTTC	CASSLGEIGTGYEQYF
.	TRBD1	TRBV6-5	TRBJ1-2	TGTGCCAGCAGTTATGACCCCCGGGACAGGGTATACACCTTC	CASSYDPRDRVYTF
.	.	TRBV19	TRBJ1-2	TGTGCCAGTAGTATAGAAGTTGCGGGCATTGTCTATGGCTACACCTTC	CASSIEVAGIVYGYTF
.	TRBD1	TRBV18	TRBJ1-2	TGTGCCAGCTCAGCAAGGACAGGGGGCGCGGGAACAGACGGCTACACCTTC	CASSARTGGAGTDGYTF